The clone carrying this T cell receptor (beta chain) was picked up many times. Its antigen is currently unknown. It was RNA transcripts that yielded the amplified TCR beta CDR3 regions. With the HTBI primer set, the TCR CDR3 went through a first round of RT-PCR. One entry per CDR3 protein, called by TCRdb with MiXCR from the multiplex PCR reads. Of about 620,000 distinct CDR3 sequences listed, about 17% were seen once; the top ten hold approximately 3.9%. This specimen comes from a study of T cells in Graves' hyperthyroidism and ophthalmopathy. Study-wide results and caveats: Most expanded thyroid clonotypes above 0.001 recurred in blood.

Patients aged 18 to 65 had newly diagnosed hyperthyroidism of under 2 months' duration. Exclusion of a patient resulted from uncontrolled infection, other autoimmune disease, pregnancy or lactation. Specimen: blood. The origin of this receptor is a woman between 25 and 40 years old with Graves' hyperthyroidism.

CDR3 residues: CASSTPSDDHGGETQYF. For the CDR3, the DNA is TGTGCCAGCAGTACCCCCTCTGACGACCACGGGGGGGAGACCCAGTACTTC. V and J are TRBV6-1 and TRBJ2-5, with TRBD2 identical over 7 bases. The CDR3 has 17 residues. Germline CDR1 MNHNS, CDR2 SASEGT. V was clipped by 5 bases and J by 5 bases; unmatched bases: 17.